These 3 T cell receptor beta chains came from one sample sequenced in a study of blood T cell repertoires in COVID-19. TCRdb's table, derived via immunoSEQ multiplex PCR, lists solely in-frame clones and lacks some. This sample has a few hundred thousand clones, with roughly nine tenths found just once. Sequenced material: PBMCs or T cells enriched from blood (not recorded which). The receptors were gathered from a man younger than 40 who had recovered from COVID-19.

The V call is TRBV7-2, the J call TRBJ2-7, with 10 positions matching TRBD2. CDR1 and CDR2 (germline): SGHTA, FQGNSA. Germline trimming cut 5 bases from V and 5 bases from J; bases unmatched to any gene: 6. The CDR3 covers 14 residues. CDR3 in DNA: TGTGCCAGCAGCCCACTAGCGGGACACAACGAGCAGTACTTC. Residues: CASSPLAGHNEQYF.

Written as DNA, the CDR3 is TGTGCCAGCAGCTTAGACGGGGTTGGCACCGGGGAGCTGTTTTTT. Translated, it gives CASSLDGVGTGELFF. V usage is TRBV11-2 and J usage is TRBJ2-2; TRBD2 is a possible D gene (5 bases). Between the trimmed V and J ends, which lost 0 bases and 4 bases, there was a span of 9 bases. Germline loops: CDR1 SGHAT, CDR2 FQNNGV. The CDR3 covers 15 residues.

This clone was counted once. The chain recombines TRBV5-4 with TRBJ2-6; 8 bases line up with TRBD1. The germline CDR1 and CDR2 sequences are SGHNT and YYREEE (reference sequence). Trimming took 0 bases from V and 4 from J; bases not matched to a gene: 3. The CDR3 is 16 residues long. The CDR3 coding sequence is TGTGCCAGCAGCTTGGACAGGGGGTACGGGGCCAACGTCCTGACTTTC. The encoded protein is CASSLDRGYGANVLTF.